The clone carrying this T cell receptor beta chain was recorded many times. The source of the sample is a study of early T cells in non-severe SARS-CoV-2 infection. Individual cDNA molecules were tagged with unique molecular identifiers, the study reported. TCRdb re-called the 5' RACE reads through MiXCR, storing one row per CDR3 protein. The sample lists roughly 61,000 distinct CDR3 sequences, approximately 13% seen once, with about 10% in the top ten. This clonotype was obtained from an adult who was a healthcare worker with PCR-confirmed SARS-CoV-2 infection or an uninfected control (not recorded which). Sequencing used whole blood, obtained at baseline.

DNA of the CDR3: TGTGCCAGCAGCCAAGAACCGCAGGGGAGCTACGAGCAGTACTTC. Translated: CASSQEPQGSYEQYF. The V gene is TRBV4-2, the J gene TRBJ2-7; D possibly corresponds to TRBD1 (6 bases). The length of the CDR3 is 15 residues. Trimming stripped 0 bases from V and 3 bases from J, with 12 bases between. From germline, CDR1 is LGHNA and CDR2 YNFKEQ.